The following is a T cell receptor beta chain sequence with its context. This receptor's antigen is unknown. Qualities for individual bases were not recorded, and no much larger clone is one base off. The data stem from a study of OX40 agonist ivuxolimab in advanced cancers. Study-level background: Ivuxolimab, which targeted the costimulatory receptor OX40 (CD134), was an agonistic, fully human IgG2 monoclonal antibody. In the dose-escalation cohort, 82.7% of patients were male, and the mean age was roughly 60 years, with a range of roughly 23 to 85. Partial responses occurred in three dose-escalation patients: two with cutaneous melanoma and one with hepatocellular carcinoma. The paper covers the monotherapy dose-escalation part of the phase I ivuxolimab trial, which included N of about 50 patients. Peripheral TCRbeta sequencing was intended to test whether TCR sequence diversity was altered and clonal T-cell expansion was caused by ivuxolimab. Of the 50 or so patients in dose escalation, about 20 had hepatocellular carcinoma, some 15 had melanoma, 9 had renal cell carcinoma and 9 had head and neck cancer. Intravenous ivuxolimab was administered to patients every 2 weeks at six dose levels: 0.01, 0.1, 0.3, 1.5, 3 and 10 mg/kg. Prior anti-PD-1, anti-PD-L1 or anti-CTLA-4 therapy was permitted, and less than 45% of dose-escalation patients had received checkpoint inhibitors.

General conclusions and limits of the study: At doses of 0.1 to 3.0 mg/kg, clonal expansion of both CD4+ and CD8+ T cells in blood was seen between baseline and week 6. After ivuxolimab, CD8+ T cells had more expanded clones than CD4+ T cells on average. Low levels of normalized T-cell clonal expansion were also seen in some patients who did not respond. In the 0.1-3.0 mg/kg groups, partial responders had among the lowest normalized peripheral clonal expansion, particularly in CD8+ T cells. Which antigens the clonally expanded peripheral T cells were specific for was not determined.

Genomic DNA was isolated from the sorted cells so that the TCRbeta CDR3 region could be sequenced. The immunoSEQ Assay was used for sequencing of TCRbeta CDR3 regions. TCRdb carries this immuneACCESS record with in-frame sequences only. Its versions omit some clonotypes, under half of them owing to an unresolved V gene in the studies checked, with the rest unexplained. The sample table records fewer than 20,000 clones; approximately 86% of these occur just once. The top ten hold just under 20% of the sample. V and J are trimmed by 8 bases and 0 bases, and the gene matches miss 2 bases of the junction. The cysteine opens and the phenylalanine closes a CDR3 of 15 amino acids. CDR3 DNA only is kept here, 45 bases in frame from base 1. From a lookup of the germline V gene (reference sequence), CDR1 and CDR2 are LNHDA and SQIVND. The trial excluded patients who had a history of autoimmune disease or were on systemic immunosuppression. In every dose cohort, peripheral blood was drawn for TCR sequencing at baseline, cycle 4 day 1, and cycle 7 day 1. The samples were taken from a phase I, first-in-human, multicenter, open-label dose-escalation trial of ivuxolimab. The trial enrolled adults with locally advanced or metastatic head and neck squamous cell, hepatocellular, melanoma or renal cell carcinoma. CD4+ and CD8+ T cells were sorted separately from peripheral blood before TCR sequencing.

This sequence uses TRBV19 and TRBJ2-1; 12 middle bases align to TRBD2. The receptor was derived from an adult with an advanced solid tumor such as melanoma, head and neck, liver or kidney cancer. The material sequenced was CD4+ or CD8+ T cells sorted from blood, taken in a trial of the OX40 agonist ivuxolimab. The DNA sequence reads TGTGCCAGTTCGACTAGCGGGAGCTCCTACAATGAGCAGTTCTTC. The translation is CASSTSGSSYNEQFF.